The present T cell receptor beta chain was sequenced within a study of CD8+ T cells in alopecia areata. The study's findings and limits: Besides other cells, scalp samples also yield sequences of resident alphabeta T cells from normal skin.

Points on this clone: The target antigen is unknown.

CDR3 size: 11 residues. V lost 3 bases, J lost 12 bases, and 13 bases lay in between. The germline V gene encodes CDR1 DFQATT and CDR2 SNEGSKA (reference sequence). Extracted RNA was reverse transcribed, and the resulting cDNA served as sequencing template. TCRdb's copy holds only in-frame clones and misses some; the assay was immunoSEQ multiplex PCR. The sample carries fewer than 90,000 clones, roughly 47% recorded once. Lesional scalp tissue (obtained by punch biopsy) and peripheral blood were collected from alopecia areata patients. The specimen was NKG2D-high CD8+ T cells sorted from blood. The V call is TRBV20-1, the J call TRBJ2-3; D gene unclear. This clonotype was sampled from a human donor with alopecia areata. CDR3 DNA sequence: TGCAGTGCTAGTCAGCAGCAATCCCAGTATTTT. It encodes CSASQQQSQYF.